This T cell receptor (beta chain) originates from a study of T-cell memory formation after mild COVID-19. Study-wide background: Across donors, TCR clusters were largely donor specific.

TCRalpha and TCRbeta libraries used 5'RACE with constant-segment primers and UMIs. TCRdb processed the 5' RACE reads anew with MiXCR; each CDR3 protein has one entry. Of under 600,000 distinct CDR3 sequences in the sample, about 20% were seen once. This CDR3 spans 14 amino acids. The V gene lost 0 bases and the J gene lost 3 bases, with 5 bases spanning the gap. Germline-derived CDR1 and CDR2 are LGHNA and YNFKEQ. The sequence was obtained from an adult woman who had mild COVID-19 (a few samples of this study predate the infection). Cell type and time point are not known. This rearrangement joins TRBV4-2 to TRBJ2-2, with D uncertain. Sequencing used PBMCs or a T cell subset sorted from them (not recorded which). CDR3 region: CASSQDRYTGELFF. The DNA for the CDR3 is TGTGCCAGCAGCCAAGATCGGTACACCGGGGAGCTGTTTTTT.